This T cell receptor beta chain was identified during a study of follicular helper T cells after annual influenza vaccination (dated by TCRdb to the late 2010s). With respect to the entire study: Blood was collected on days 0, 7 and 28 after each seasonal influenza vaccination. To study recall of cTfh clones, some subjects were followed across successive annual vaccinations spanning the 2013-2014, 2014-2015 and 2015-2016 seasons. One week after vaccination, a second recruited cohort of more than nine subjects (Table S1) displayed a similar ICOS+CD38+ cTfh response. Multi-year samples were available from six subjects, with four subjects covering two vaccination seasons and two subjects covering three seasons. The 2013-2014 samples were cryopreserved, while the 2015 samples were processed right after collection. Broader findings and caveats from the paper: Rare clonotypes could not be sampled because productive TCRB sequences were recovered from only roughly 9-20% of the analyzed cells. ICOS+CD38+ cTfh clonality correlated with the frequency of that population, and its change correlated with the change in circulating plasmablast frequency. Day 7 ICOS+CD38+ clones were most often found later in ICOS-CD38- cTfh, suggesting that subset may serve as a memory reservoir. Undersampling of the much larger non-cTfh compartments could not be excluded when assessing influenza clone enrichment. With successive annual vaccinations, a recurrent oligoclonal ICOS+CD38+ cTfh response was recalled, and this response contained tetramer and AIM influenza-specific clonotypes.

This clone was seen only once. There is no known antigen for this receptor. Per-base qualities were not stored, and no clone one base away is much larger. Adults received seasonal inactivated influenza vaccine (Fluvarix), and TCRB sequencing tracked sorted blood CD4 subsets before and after vaccination. To be eligible, subjects had to be community-dwelling and could not have received an influenza vaccine during the previous 6 months. Influenza vaccine contraindications, substance abuse, HIV/AIDS, active malignancy, immunomodulatory medication and active illness such as respiratory infection were included among the exclusion criteria. At each time point, somewhere between about 40 and 100 mL of blood was taken. PBMC were isolated using Ficoll-Paque PLUS or SepMate separation. As a non-Tfh comparison subset, CXCR5- memory CD4 T cells were sorted. Before DNA extraction, cell subsets were sorted from PBMC on a BD FACS Aria.

Library construction relied on the immunoSEQ multiplex PCR assay. Adaptive Biotechnologies handled the TCRB amplification, library preparation, sequencing and preliminary bioinformatics at Survey level resolution. In the paper's pipeline: Clonality was calculated in R as 1 minus normalized Shannon entropy, and the Gini index was computed with the R package ineq. Overlap score was defined as the summed counts of shared sequences divided by the total counts of all sequences in both compared samples. Shared-clonotype significance used Fisher's exact test assuming a theoretical repertoire of 10^7 TCRB sequences. The table was pulled from immuneACCESS by TCRdb, which kept in-frame rearrangements only. Such tables lose some clones; where checked, under half of the loss comes from unresolved V genes, and the rest has no known cause. V and J calls and clone size are as listed in that table; D and trimming were resolved from the DNA. The sample profile shows approximately 10,000 clones; roughly 80% of them were found once. Approximately 0.9% of the sample comes from the top ten.

Its CDR3 holds 16 amino acids, cysteine through phenylalanine. CDR3 DNA only is kept here, 48 bases in frame from base 1. CDR1 is given as SGHRS and CDR2 as YFSETQ, both from the germline V gene. Unmatched junction bases come to 7, with V trimmed by 4 bases and J by 1 base. Recombination joined TRBV5-1 with TRBJ1-1; TRBD1 fits 10 bases in the junction. This TCR was sampled from an adult who received the influenza vaccine. This material consisted of CXCR5- memory CD4+ T cells sorted from blood, taken 6 weeks after influenza vaccination. Read against the paper, the sample's cell subset or site label means: CXCR5- memory CD4 T cells. The base sequence is TGCGCCAGCAGCCGACAGGGGGCGAGAAGGAACACTGAAGCTTTCTTT. This encodes CASSRQGARRNTEAFF.